The 23 T cell receptor beta chains below were found in one sample sequenced in a study of vaccination and CD4 T cells after COVID-19. Treatment indicated: approximately 10-day PBMC culture with coronavirus spike peptide pools or control peptides (ViraFEST assay). For these TCRs, the target antigens are not known. Sequence data for DNA of cultured CD4+ T cells were generated by the Oncomine TCR Beta short-read assay. TCRdb reprocessed the PCR reads with MiXCR, giving one entry per CDR3 protein. Of more than 12,000 distinct CDR3 sequences in the sample, more than 40% were seen once. Material: CD4+ T cells from blood, cultured in vitro. The receptors stem from a human donor who had recovered from COVID-19.

This clonotype was observed a single time. The chain carries TRBV24-1 and TRBJ2-5, with D perhaps given as TRBD1 or TRBD2 (5 bases each). The V end was cut by 8 bases, the J end by 2 bases, with 11 bases between. CDR1 is KGHDR and CDR2 is SFDVKD in the germline V gene. This CDR3 contains 13 residues. CDR3 nucleotides: TGTGCCACCAACAGTGGGGGACAAGAGACCCAGTACTTC. Translated, it gives CATNSGGQETQYF.

The chain carries TRBV27 and TRBJ1-6; maybe TRBD1 (6 bases). The CDR3 runs 16 residues. CDR1 and CDR2 (germline): MNHEY, SMNVEV (reference sequence). The ends were cut back, 2 bases at V and 7 bases at J, with 15 bases in the middle. This CDR3 is CASSLGVMGGNSPLHF. In nucleotides, the CDR3 is TGTGCCAGCAGTTTAGGGGTGATGGGGGGCAATTCACCCCTCCACTTT.

V gene TRBV28 combines with J gene TRBJ2-5; D might be TRBD1 (5 bases). CDR3 length equals 13 residues. The germline gives CDR1 MDHEN, CDR2 SYDVKM. V dropped 5 bases and J dropped 7 bases, with 14 bases sitting between them. CDR3 residues: CASSRQPAGTQYF. In DNA, the CDR3 is TGTGCCAGCAGTCGACAGCCCGCCGGGACCCAGTACTTC. The complete variable domain, with remaining parts taken from reference TRBV28 and TRBJ2-5, reads DVKVTQSSRYLVKRTGEKVFLECVQDMDHENMFWYRQDPGLGLRLIYFSYDVKMKEKGDIPEGYSVSREKKERFSLILESASTNQTSMYLCASSRQPAGTQYFGPGTRLLVL.

This clonotype was picked up one time. This chain's CDR3 is CSARDIQGVSYNEQFF. The CDR3 region has the DNA TGCAGTGCTAGAGACATCCAGGGCGTCTCCTACAATGAGCAGTTCTTC. The chain uses TRBV20-1 and TRBJ2-1; tentatively, D is TRBD1 (5 bases). With 0 bases removed from V and 0 bases from J, the gap between germline ends came to 12 bases. There are 16 residues in the CDR3. The V gene's germline CDR1 is DFQATT and CDR2 SNEGSKA (reference sequence).

The chain recombines TRBV4-1 with TRBJ2-3, with D possibly being TRBD2 (6 bases). Germline assignment: CDR1 MGHRA and CDR2 YSYEKL. With 4 bases removed from V and 2 bases from J, the gap between germline ends came to 13 bases. The CDR3 extends over 15 amino acids. CDR3 amino acids: CASSRLAADTDTQYF. The CDR3 DNA follows: TGCGCCAGCAGCCGGTTAGCGGCGGACACAGATACGCAGTATTTT.

The genes are TRBV11-3 and TRBJ2-7; TRBD1 matches at 9 bases. After removal of 1 base from V and 3 bases from J, the junction contained 4 bases not matched to a gene. Per the germline V gene, CDR1 is SGHNT and CDR2 is YENEEA. The CDR3 spans 15 residues. CDR3 region: CASSLGTGDDYEQYF. The DNA for the CDR3 is TGTGCCAGCAGCTTAGGGACAGGGGACGACTACGAGCAGTACTTC.

V is TRBV27 and J is TRBJ2-4; D ambiguous. The germline CDR1 and CDR2 sequences are MNHEY and SMNVEV (reference sequence). Deletions cut 4 bases from V and 2 bases from J, with 0 bases between. The CDR3 is made up of 11 amino acids. CDR3: CASSSKNIQYF. The CDR3, as DNA: TGTGCCAGCAGTTCCAAAAACATTCAGTACTTC.

The chain recombines TRBV5-8 with TRBJ1-2; D gene ambiguous. The V end lost 4 bases, the J end lost 2 bases, and 18 bases lay between the germline ends. The CDR3 covers 16 residues. The V gene's germline CDR1 is SGHTS and CDR2 YDEGEE. The chain's CDR3 is CASSLSLGASNYGYTF. For the CDR3, the DNA is TGTGCCAGCAGCCTGAGCTTGGGCGCCAGCAACTATGGCTACACCTTC.

The V gene is TRBV28, the J gene TRBJ1-2; 10 bases are shared with TRBD1. Germline V gene sequence: CDR1 MDHEN, CDR2 SYDVKM. J was trimmed by 6 bases and V by 5 bases; bases with no gene match: 6. CDR3 length: 14 amino acids. CDR3 nucleotide sequence: TGTGCCAGCAGTCTGACAGGGGGCGCAAATGGCTACACCTTC. Amino acid sequence: CASSLTGGANGYTF.

This clonotype was seen a handful of times. V and J are TRBV28 and TRBJ1-2, with D uncertain. The V and J ends lost 6 bases and 0 bases respectively, with 11 bases between them. Germline values: CDR1 MDHEN, CDR2 SYDVKM. CDR3 size: 14 residues. The CDR3 coding sequence is TGTGCCAGCAGCACGGGGTCCTCTAACTATGGCTACACCTTC. As protein: CASSTGSSNYGYTF.

There are a few counts of this clonotype. The rearrangement links TRBV6-5 to TRBJ1-5; no clear D. CDR1 is MNHEY and CDR2 is SVGAGI in the germline V gene. There are 12 residues in the CDR3. The germline V and J ends were trimmed by 0 bases and 12 bases, with 9 bases remaining between them. This CDR3 is CASSYSPAVQHF. The DNA for the CDR3 is TGTGCCAGCAGTTACTCCCCAGCGGTCCAGCATTTT.

The CDR3 region is CASRTDRNEQFF. CDR3 coding DNA: TGTGCCAGCAGGACAGACAGAAATGAGCAGTTCTTC. V and J are TRBV2 and TRBJ2-1, with D perhaps matching TRBD1 (5 bases). Trimming took 6 bases from V and 7 from J, leaving 10 bases between them. Germline CDR1 SNHLY, CDR2 FYNNEI. There are 12 residues in the CDR3.

V is TRBV6-1 and J is TRBJ1-5; no clear D. From germline, CDR1 is MNHNS and CDR2 SASEGT. This CDR3 is built from 14 residues. The V end lost 6 bases, the J end lost 4 bases, and 13 bases lay between the germline ends. The CDR3 nucleotides read TGTGCCAGCAGCCGAGGAGGAGATAATCAGCCCCAGCATTTT. Protein: CASSRGGDNQPQHF.

The chain uses TRBV25-1 and TRBJ2-1, with D maybe TRBD1 (5 bases). The germline V gene encodes CDR1 MGHDK and CDR2 SYGVNS. The V and J ends lost 5 bases and 7 bases respectively, with 24 bases between them. The CDR3 is 17 amino acids. In nucleotides, the CDR3 is TGTGCCAGCAGTCTTTTTCCGAGACAGATGATCCCGAATGAGCAGTTCTTC. Translation: CASSLFPRQMIPNEQFF.

Concerning this clonotype: An end of the junction does not agree with germline; a read error may underlie this. The chain recombines TRBV2 with TRBJ2-7; TRBD1 aligns across 7 bases. Looked up from germline, CDR1 is SNHLY and CDR2 is FYNNEI. This CDR3 contains 14 residues. DNA for the CDR3: TGTGCCTGCAAACCTGGGACAGCGGTTTACGCGCAGTACTTC. Protein product: CACKPGTAVYAQYF.

The chain is built from TRBV6-4 and TRBJ2-5; no clear D gene. CDR1 is MRHNA and CDR2 is SNTAGT in the germline V gene. V lost 2 bases to trimming and J lost 3 bases, with 19 bases between them. CDR3 length: 17 residues. The DNA of the CDR3 is TGTGCCAGCAGTGACAAGGGTAGGAGTTTAGCCGAAGAGACCCAGTACTTC. This translates into CASSDKGRSLAEETQYF.

This chain connects TRBV6-1 to TRBJ1-6; the D is unclear. Germline CDR1 reads MNHNS; CDR2 reads SASEGT. This CDR3 region has 14 residues. The V end was cut by 10 bases, the J end by 7 bases, with 17 bases between. CDR3 sequence reads: CATCGGLSNSPLHF. In DNA form, the CDR3 reads TGTGCCACCTGCGGAGGACTCAGCAATTCACCCCTCCACTTT.

The J gene is TRBJ2-2, the V gene TRBV28, with TRBD1 identical over 7 bases. Germline CDR1 MDHEN, CDR2 SYDVKM. J was trimmed by 4 bases and V by 6 bases; bases with no gene match: 14. The CDR3 contains 17 residues. CDR3: CASSSPHRGPSTGELFF. The CDR3 DNA sequence: TGTGCCAGCAGCTCCCCGCACAGGGGACCCTCCACCGGGGAGCTGTTTTTT. Full variable domain (rest looked up from reference TRBV28 and TRBJ2-2): DVKVTQSSRYLVKRTGEKVFLECVQDMDHENMFWYRQDPGLGLRLIYFSYDVKMKEKGDIPEGYSVSREKKERFSLILESASTNQTSMYLCASSSPHRGPSTGELFFGEGSRLTVL.

Here the CDR3 reads CASSYQEKLFF. The CDR3 DNA follows: TGTGCCAGCAGTTACCAAGAAAAACTGTTTTTT. This rearrangement joins TRBV6-5 to TRBJ1-4; D ambiguous. The germline V and J ends were trimmed by 2 bases and 8 bases, with 3 bases remaining between them. Germline V lookup: CDR1 MNHEY, CDR2 SVGAGI. The CDR3 is made up of 11 amino acids.

The sample holds a few counts of this clonotype. This sequence joins TRBV7-9 and TRBJ1-3; TRBD1 matches 7 bases. The CDR3 is made up of 17 amino acids. Losses at the gene ends were 4 bases for V and 0 bases for J; bases not matched to a gene: 9. Germline CDR1 reads SEHNR; CDR2 reads FQNEAQ (reference sequence). The CDR3 is CASSSWGQWSSGNTIYF. The CDR3 DNA reads as TGTGCCAGCAGCTCATGGGGACAGTGGAGCTCTGGAAACACCATATATTTT.

This clonotype has a handful of counts. The gene calls are TRBV19 and TRBJ2-1; 11 bases map to TRBD2. CDR3 size: 17 residues. V shed 6 bases and J 1 base; nucleotides not matched to a gene: 8. Germline V CDR1 and CDR2: LNHDA, SQIVND (reference sequence). In nucleotides, the CDR3 is TGTGCCAGTAGATCCGGGACTAGCGGTTTTTCCTACAATGAGCAGTTCTTC. It specifies CASRSGTSGFSYNEQFF.

The chain recombines TRBV19 with TRBJ2-3, with 7 positions matching TRBD2. The germline V gene encodes CDR1 LNHDA and CDR2 SQIVND (reference sequence). The CDR3 spans 14 residues. V lost 2 bases and J lost 1; bases outside the gene matches: 0. Here the CDR3 reads CASSITSGTDTQYF. The CDR3 region has the DNA TGTGCCAGTAGTATAACTAGCGGCACAGATACGCAGTATTTT.

This clonotype has just a few counts. J is TRBJ1-2 and V is TRBV6-1, with 7 bases that match TRBD1. CDR3 length equals 14 residues. V gave up 4 bases and J gave up 4 bases; unmatched junction bases: 6. CDR1 and CDR2 (germline): MNHNS, SASEGT. CDR3 sequence reads: CASSVGTEPYGYTF. The CDR3 DNA is TGTGCCAGCAGTGTAGGGACAGAACCCTATGGCTACACCTTC.